The next 17 T cell receptor beta chains were all read from a single sample in a study of blood T cell repertoires in COVID-19. Generated by immunoSEQ multiplex PCR, the TCRdb table keeps only in-frame clones and is missing some. The sample includes around 280,000 clones, approximately 91% of them seen just once. Sequencing was done on a sample of peripheral blood. These receptors all come from a woman aged 25 to 39 with COVID-19, enrolled during active disease.

This sequence joins TRBV7-3 and TRBJ2-3; 11 bases align to TRBD2. The germline gives CDR1 SGHTA, CDR2 FQGTGA. This CDR3 is 20 amino acids long. V shed 1 base, J shed 5 bases, and the junction held 17 bases outside the gene matches. DNA of the CDR3: TGTGCCAGCAGCTTAATCGGAGCGTCTAGCGGGAGGCCCCTGGGAGATACGCAGTATTTT. Amino acid sequence: CASSLIGASSGRPLGDTQYF.

The genes are TRBV10-3 and TRBJ2-2, with TRBD1 matching over 7 bases. The length of the CDR3 is 14 residues. Per germline, CDR1 ENHRY and CDR2 SYGVKD. The V segment lost 5 bases and the J segment 6 bases; nucleotides outside the gene matches: 6. CDR3 coding DNA: TGTGCCATCAGTAGATTGACAGGGCCCGGGGAGCTGTTTTTT. Protein sequence: CAISRLTGPGELFF.

The chain links TRBV28 to TRBJ2-2; D is unclear. V gave up 6 bases and J gave up 1 base, with 9 bases separating them. The CDR3 runs 14 residues. CDR1 MDHEN and CDR2 SYDVKM come from the germline V gene. The CDR3 spells CASSPYGNTGELFF. The CDR3 nucleotides are TGTGCCAGCAGCCCCTACGGGAACACCGGGGAGCTGTTTTTT.

This chain links TRBV4-3 with TRBJ2-7; D is possibly TRBD1 (6 bases). Germline CDR1 LGHNA, CDR2 YSLEER. V gave up 2 bases and J gave up 4 bases, with 18 bases separating them. The CDR3 sequence is 16 residues long. CDR3 sequence reads: CASSQTSQGTGYEQYF. The CDR3 coding sequence is TGCGCCAGCAGCCAAACCTCGCAGGGGACCGGGTACGAGCAGTACTTC.

The chain joins TRBV12-3 or TRBV12-4 to TRBJ1-5; 7 nucleotides align to TRBD1. Losses at the gene ends were 6 bases for V and 5 bases for J; bases not matched to a gene: 4. The CDR3 length is 13 residues. CDR3 region: CASSNDRDQPQHF. In DNA form, the CDR3 reads TGTGCCAGCAGCAATGACAGGGATCAGCCCCAGCATTTT.

This clone was seen more than once but under ten times. CDR3 in DNA: TGTGCCAGCCGCCCGGGTGAAAGTGGCTACACCTTC. Protein product: CASRPGESGYTF. This chain connects TRBV2 to TRBJ1-2; D gene uncertain. Between the trimmed V and J ends, which lost 8 bases and 7 bases, there was a span of 14 bases. This CDR3 is 12 amino acids long. Germline CDR1 SNHLY, CDR2 FYNNEI.

The CDR3 DNA reads as TGTGCCAGCAGCTTGGGGGGGGACACTGAAGCTTTCTTT. Its protein is CASSLGGDTEAFF. The rearrangement links TRBV7-2 to TRBJ1-1, with D possibly TRBD1 on 5 matching bases. V lost 3 bases to trimming and J lost 3 bases, with 8 bases between them. Germline V gene data show CDR1 as SGHTA and CDR2 as FQGNSA. This CDR3 is built from 13 residues.

The J gene is TRBJ2-1, the V gene TRBV24-1; TRBD2 agrees at 11 bases. The length of the CDR3 is 19 residues. Germline trimming cut 3 bases from V and 0 bases from J; bases unmatched to any gene: 9. Germline V gene lookup returns CDR1 KGHDR and CDR2 SFDVKD. CDR3 bases: TGTGCCACCAGTGATCCAACTAGCGGGGGAGGAAGCTCCTACAATGAGCAGTTCTTC. Protein sequence: CATSDPTSGGGSSYNEQFF.

This clone was seen a handful of times. The chain employs TRBV18 and TRBJ2-7; 15 nucleotides align to TRBD2. V lost 4 bases and J lost 3; bases outside the gene matches: 4. The CDR3 has 16 amino acids. Germline CDR1 reads KGHSH; CDR2 reads LQKENI. CDR3 bases: TGTGCCAGCTCACGTGGGACTAGCGGGAGGATCTACGAGCAGTACTTC. Translation: CASSRGTSGRIYEQYF.

This clone was counted once. This rearrangement joins TRBV5-1 to TRBJ2-3, with 7 bases matching TRBD1. V lost 9 bases, J lost 1 base, and 5 bases stayed unmatched. This CDR3 is built from 13 residues. Germline values: CDR1 SGHRS, CDR2 YFSETQ. The CDR3 DNA reads TGCGCCACCAAAGGACAGGGCACAGATACGCAGTATTTT. Its protein is CATKGQGTDTQYF.

The rearrangement joins TRBV3-1 (or the pseudogene TRBV3-2) to TRBJ1-1, with 9 nucleotides matching TRBD1. The ends lost 1 base at V and 10 bases at J; junction bases unmatched: 7. CDR1 and CDR2 from the germline V gene are LGHDT and YNNKEL (reference sequence). The CDR3 has 14 amino acids. CDR3: CASSQADRGPGAFF. DNA of the CDR3: TGTGCCAGCAGCCAAGCGGACAGGGGCCCAGGAGCTTTCTTT.

The V and J genes are TRBV28 and TRBJ2-7, with TRBD2 matching 7 bases. The CDR3 loop spans 13 amino acids. V lost 5 bases, J lost 6 bases, and 7 bases stayed unmatched. Germline lookup yields CDR1 MDHEN and CDR2 SYDVKM. The CDR3 DNA is TGTGCCAGCAGTCCGGGGGGAGGAATCGAGCAGTACTTC. It codes for CASSPGGGIEQYF. Together with reference TRBV28 and TRBJ2-7, the CDR3 gives the full variable domain: DVKVTQSSRYLVKRTGEKVFLECVQDMDHENMFWYRQDPGLGLRLIYFSYDVKMKEKGDIPEGYSVSREKKERFSLILESASTNQTSMYLCASSPGGGIEQYFGPGTRLTVT.

The chain has TRBV4-1 and TRBJ2-1; maybe TRBD2 (5 bases). The V end lost 0 bases, the J end lost 6 bases, and 12 bases lay between the germline ends. The CDR3 sequence is 15 residues long. Germline V gives CDR1 MGHRA, CDR2 YSYEKL. The CDR3 DNA is TGCGCCAGCAGCCAAGAACTAGGACTCACCAATGAGCAGTTCTTC. Encoded protein: CASSQELGLTNEQFF.

The chain carries TRBV3-1 (or the pseudogene TRBV3-2) and TRBJ1-2, with unresolved D. Trimming cost V 5 bases and J 4 bases, with 29 bases left between them. Germline lookup yields CDR1 LGHDT and CDR2 YNNKEL (reference sequence). There are 19 residues in the CDR3. As DNA, the CDR3 is TGTGCCAGCAGCGCCGGACTTGATTGGTGGGTTCCGAAACGCTATGGCTACACCTTC. Amino acid sequence: CASSAGLDWWVPKRYGYTF.

The genes are TRBV2 and TRBJ2-3; a possible D gene is TRBD2 (5 bases). V dropped 5 bases and J dropped 8 bases, with 11 bases sitting between them. Per the germline V gene, CDR1 is SNHLY and CDR2 is FYNNEI. The CDR3 spans 12 residues. CDR3 sequence: CASSQIGGTQYF. For the CDR3, the DNA is TGTGCCAGCAGTCAAATCGGAGGTACGCAGTATTTT.

This clone was detected a few times. The chain links TRBV7-2 to TRBJ2-7; 7 nucleotides agree with TRBD1. The germline CDR1 and CDR2 sequences are SGHTA and FQGNSA. There are 16 residues in the CDR3. The J segment lost 1 base and the V segment lost 5 bases, leaving 11 bases of the junction unmatched. The DNA for the CDR3 is TGTGCCAGCAGCCTACTATCGGGACAGTCATCCTACGAGCAGTACTTC. As protein: CASSLLSGQSSYEQYF.

This rearrangement joins TRBV2 to TRBJ2-5; 13 bases map to TRBD2. Losses at the gene ends were 1 base for V and 7 bases for J; bases not matched to a gene: 6. The CDR3 loop spans 16 amino acids. Germline lookup yields CDR1 SNHLY and CDR2 FYNNEI. CDR3 bases: TGTGCCAGCAGTGAAGGGACTAGCGGGAGCCGAGCGACCCAGTACTTC. Its protein is CASSEGTSGSRATQYF.